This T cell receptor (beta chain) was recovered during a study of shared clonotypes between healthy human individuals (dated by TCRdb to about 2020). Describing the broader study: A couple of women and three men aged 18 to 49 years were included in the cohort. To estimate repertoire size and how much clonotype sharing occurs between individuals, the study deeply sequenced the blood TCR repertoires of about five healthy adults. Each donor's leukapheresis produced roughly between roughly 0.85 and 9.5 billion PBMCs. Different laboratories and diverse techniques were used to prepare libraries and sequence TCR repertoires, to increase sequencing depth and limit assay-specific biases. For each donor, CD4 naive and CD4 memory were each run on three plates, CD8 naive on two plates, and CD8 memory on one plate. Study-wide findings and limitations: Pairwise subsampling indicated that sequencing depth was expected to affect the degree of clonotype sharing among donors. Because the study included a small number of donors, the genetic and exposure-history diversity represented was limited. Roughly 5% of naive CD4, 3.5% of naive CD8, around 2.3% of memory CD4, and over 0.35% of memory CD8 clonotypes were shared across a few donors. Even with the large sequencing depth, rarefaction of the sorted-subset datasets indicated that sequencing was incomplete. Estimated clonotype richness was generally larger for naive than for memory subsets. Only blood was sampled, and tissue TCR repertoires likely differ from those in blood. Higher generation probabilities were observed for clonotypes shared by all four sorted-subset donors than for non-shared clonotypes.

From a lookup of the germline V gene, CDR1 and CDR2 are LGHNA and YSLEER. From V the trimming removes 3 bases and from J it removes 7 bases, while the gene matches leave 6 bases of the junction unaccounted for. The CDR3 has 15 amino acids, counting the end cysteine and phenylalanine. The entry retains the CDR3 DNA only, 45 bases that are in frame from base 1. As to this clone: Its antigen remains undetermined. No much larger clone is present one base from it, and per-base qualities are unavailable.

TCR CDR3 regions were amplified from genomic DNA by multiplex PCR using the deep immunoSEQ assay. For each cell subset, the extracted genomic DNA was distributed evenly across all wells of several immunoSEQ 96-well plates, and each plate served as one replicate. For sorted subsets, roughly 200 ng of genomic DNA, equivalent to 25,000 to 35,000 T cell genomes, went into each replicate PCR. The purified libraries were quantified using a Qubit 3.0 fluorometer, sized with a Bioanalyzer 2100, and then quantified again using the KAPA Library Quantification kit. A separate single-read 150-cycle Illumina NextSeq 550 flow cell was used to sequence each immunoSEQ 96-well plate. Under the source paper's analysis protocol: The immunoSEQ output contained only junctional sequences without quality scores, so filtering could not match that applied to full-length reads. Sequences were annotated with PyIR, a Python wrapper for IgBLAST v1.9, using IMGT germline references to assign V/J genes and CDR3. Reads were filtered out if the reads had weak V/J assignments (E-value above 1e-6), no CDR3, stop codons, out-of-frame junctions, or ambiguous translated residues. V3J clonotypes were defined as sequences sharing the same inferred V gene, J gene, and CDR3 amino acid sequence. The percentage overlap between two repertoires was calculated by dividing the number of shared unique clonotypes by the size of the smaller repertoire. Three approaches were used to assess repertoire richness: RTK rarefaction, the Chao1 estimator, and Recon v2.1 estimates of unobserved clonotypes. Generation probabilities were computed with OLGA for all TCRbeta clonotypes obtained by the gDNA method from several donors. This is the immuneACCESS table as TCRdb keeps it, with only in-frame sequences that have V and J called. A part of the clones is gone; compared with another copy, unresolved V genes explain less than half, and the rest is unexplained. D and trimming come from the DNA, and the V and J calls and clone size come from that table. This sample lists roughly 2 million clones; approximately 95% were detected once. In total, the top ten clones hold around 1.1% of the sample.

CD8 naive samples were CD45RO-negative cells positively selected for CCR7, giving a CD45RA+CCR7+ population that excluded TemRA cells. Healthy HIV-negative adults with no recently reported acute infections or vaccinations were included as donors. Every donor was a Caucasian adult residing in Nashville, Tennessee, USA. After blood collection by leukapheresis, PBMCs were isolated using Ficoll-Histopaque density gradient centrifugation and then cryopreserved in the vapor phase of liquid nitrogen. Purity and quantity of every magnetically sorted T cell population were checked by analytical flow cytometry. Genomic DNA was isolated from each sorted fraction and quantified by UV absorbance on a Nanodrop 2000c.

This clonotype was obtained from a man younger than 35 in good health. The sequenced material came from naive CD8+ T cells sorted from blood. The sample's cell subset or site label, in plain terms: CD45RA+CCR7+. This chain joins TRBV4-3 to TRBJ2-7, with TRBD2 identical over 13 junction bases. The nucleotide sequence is TGCGCCAGCAGCCAGGACGGACTAGCGGGAGATGAGCAGTACTTC. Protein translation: CASSQDGLAGDEQYF.